These 5 T cell receptor beta chains were sequenced from one sample in a study of immune cell composition in non-small cell lung cancer. Measured with immunoSEQ multiplex PCR; TCRdb has only the in-frame clones, and not every one. The sample lists 15,000 or so clones, around 63% occurring once. The source material was lung tumor tissue. Receptors originate from a human donor with non-small cell lung cancer.

V gene TRBV29-1 combines with J gene TRBJ1-4; maybe TRBD1 (5 bases). V was clipped by 4 bases and J by 3 bases, with 12 bases between them. The V gene's germline CDR1 is SQVTM and CDR2 ANQGSEA. The CDR3 runs 14 residues. The CDR3 is CSVGGAGPNEKLFF. CDR3 coding DNA: TGCAGCGTTGGTGGGGCAGGGCCTAATGAAAAACTGTTTTTT.

The genes are TRBV7-2 and TRBJ2-1; 7 bases align to TRBD1. The CDR3 has 16 amino acids. After removal of 5 bases from V and 9 bases from J, the junction contained 16 bases not matched to a gene. Per germline, CDR1 SGHTA and CDR2 FQGNSA. This CDR3 reads CASSQGPRQGSSEQFF. In nucleotides, the CDR3 is TGTGCCAGCAGCCAGGGACCAAGACAGGGTTCGAGTGAGCAGTTCTTC.

The J gene is TRBJ2-7, the V gene TRBV12-5; 8 positions agree with TRBD1. Germline-derived CDR1 and CDR2 are LGHNT and FRNRAP. With V trimmed by 6 bases and J by 2 bases, 9 bases remained unmatched. The CDR3 has 15 amino acids. Written as DNA, the CDR3 is TGTGCTAGTGGAACCGGACAGGGACCAGCCTACGAGCAGTACTTC. Amino acids: CASGTGQGPAYEQYF.

The chain carries TRBV18 and TRBJ2-5; a weak D match, TRBD1 (5 bases). V lost 2 bases and J lost 4, with 5 bases in between. Per the germline V gene, CDR1 is KGHSH and CDR2 is LQKENI. This CDR3 comprises 12 residues. The CDR3 nucleotides are TGTGCCAGCTCACCAAGGGGAGAGACCCAGTACTTC. This sequence encodes CASSPRGETQYF.

The V and J genes are TRBV2 and TRBJ1-2, with TRBD1 matching over 8 bases. Germline lookup yields CDR1 SNHLY and CDR2 FYNNEI. J lost 2 bases, V lost 3 bases, and 2 bases had no gene match. The CDR3 runs to 14 residues. The CDR3 DNA follows: TGTGCCAGCAGTGATCAGGGGGCAAACTATGGCTACACCTTC. It yields the protein CASSDQGANYGYTF.